The clone carrying this TCR beta chain was observed a few times. No antigen is known for it. The sample comes from a study of identical twins. Study outcomes and limitations: Beta out-of-frame sequences displayed a weaker excess of sharing between twins. Models underestimated TCR alpha sharing (out-of-frame) in monozygotic twins.

The CDR3 extends over 14 amino acids. Germline CDR1 reads MDHEN; CDR2 reads SYDVKM. The ends were cut back, 11 bases at V and 0 bases at J, with 14 bases in the middle. cDNA molecules carried unique molecular identifiers, and template switching added a universal primer site. One entry per CDR3 protein, called by TCRdb with MiXCR from the 5' RACE reads. The sample consists of 250,000 or so distinct CDR3 sequences, roughly 7.5% of them appearing once. Healthy Caucasian donors formed the entire cohort. This same sample was also part of a study on yellow fever vaccine responses in identical twins.

Sequencing was carried out using CD8+ T cells sorted from blood. The receptor was derived from a woman aged 18 to 35 in good health. The chain is built from TRBV28 and TRBJ1-5; D perhaps matches TRBD1 (5 bases). For the CDR3, the DNA is TGTGCCGAACAGGACGGCAATAGCAATCAGCCCCAGCATTTT. Its protein product is CAEQDGNSNQPQHF.